Listed here are 8 T cell receptor beta chains from one sample, sequenced in a study of cytomegalovirus exposure and HLA in healthy donors (dated by TCRdb to 2015 to 2018). Library preparation was by the immunoSEQ multiplex PCR assay. For the multiplex PCR, a mixture combining 60 forward primers for TCR Vbeta segments and 13 reverse primers for TCR Jbeta segments was used. This immuneACCESS table, as held by TCRdb, lists in-frame sequences with V and J called but not all clones. Of the missing ones, under half trace to an unresolved V gene in checked studies; the others have no known cause. The sample table lists some 200,000 clones, about 90% of them with a count of one. The ten biggest clones cover roughly 0.2% of the sample. Sequences were obtained from PBMCs. The receptors here all came from a girl less than two years old in good health and CMV-seronegative.

The chain has TRBV5-1 and TRBJ1-2, with no clear D. V lost 0 bases, J lost 8 bases, and 14 bases lay in between. The CDR3 covers 14 residues. Per the germline V gene, CDR1 is SGHRS and CDR2 is YFSETQ. CDR3 DNA sequence: TGCGCCAGCAGCTTGGATGACAACTTTTACGGCTACACCTTC. Translation: CASSLDDNFYGYTF.

The J gene is TRBJ2-2, the V gene TRBV7-8, with TRBD1 as a possible D gene (5 bases). The CDR3 is 13 residues long. Trimming removed 2 bases at V and 5 bases at J, with 6 bases between. CDR1 is SGHVS, CDR2 FQNEAQ, per germline. CDR3 nucleotide sequence: TGTGCCAGCAGCTTAAAGGGGACCGGGGAGCTGTTTTTT. Its translation is CASSLKGTGELFF.

For this clone: A read error may account for a junction end that differs from germline. The chain links TRBV7-9 to TRBJ2-7, with D possibly TRBD1 on 5 matching bases. The germline gives CDR1 SEHNR, CDR2 FQNEAQ (reference sequence). CDR3 length equals 15 residues. CDR3 coding DNA: TGTTCCAGCAGCTTAGGTAGGGGCAGCTCCTACGAGCAGTACTTC. The encoded protein is CSSSLGRGSSYEQYF.

The gene calls are TRBV6-5 and TRBJ2-3; D is unclear. V was clipped by 3 bases and J by 2 bases, with 3 bases between them. The CDR3 has 12 residues. CDR1 and CDR2 (germline): MNHEY, SVGAGI. As DNA, the CDR3 is TGTGCCAGCAGTTATAACACAGATACGCAGTATTTT. Its protein is CASSYNTDTQYF.

This clone was seen only once. V usage is TRBV7-9 and J usage is TRBJ2-1; TRBD2 might be the D (6 bases). Germline lookup yields CDR1 SEHNR and CDR2 FQNEAQ (reference sequence). The V end was cut by 7 bases, the J end by 2 bases, with 12 bases between. The CDR3 extends over 14 amino acids. The CDR3 DNA follows: TGTGCCAGCATCGCGGGAATAGCCTACAATGAGCAGTTCTTC. Encoded protein: CASIAGIAYNEQFF.

V is TRBV6-1 and J is TRBJ2-7; D unresolved. CDR3 length: 13 amino acids. V lost 7 bases and J lost 2, with 12 bases in between. Germline values: CDR1 MNHNS, CDR2 SASEGT. CDR3 sequence (DNA): TGTGCCAGCATGGGCAGCTCCCCCTACGAGCAGTACTTC. It translates to CASMGSSPYEQYF.

The chain is built from TRBV27 and TRBJ2-3; no reliable D call. The germline V gene has CDR1 MNHEY and CDR2 SMNVEV (reference sequence). With 3 bases removed from V and 0 bases from J, the gap between germline ends came to 10 bases. The CDR3 has 15 amino acids. CDR3 DNA: TGTGCCAGCAGTTTCCTTGGCGGTAGCACAGATACGCAGTATTTT. Translation: CASSFLGGSTDTQYF.

The rearrangement links TRBV7-2 to TRBJ2-7, with TRBD1 matching 7 bases. The germline gives CDR1 SGHTA, CDR2 FQGNSA. The CDR3 length is 14 residues. V lost 2 bases and J lost 3; bases outside the gene matches: 4. The CDR3 coding sequence is TGTGCCAGCAGCTTATCACAGGGGCTCTACGAGCAGTACTTC. Its protein product is CASSLSQGLYEQYF.